The 10 T cell receptor beta chains below come from one sample, sequenced in a study of cytomegalovirus exposure and HLA in healthy donors. 13 Jbeta primers and 60 Vbeta primers were used for the PCR. The repertoire was sequenced with immunoSEQ multiplex PCR; TCRdb's copy has only in-frame clones and lacks some. In the table there are about 75,000 clones, 84% of which are singletons. Input material: PBMCs. The source is a man between 65 and 85 years old in good health and CMV-seropositive.

The CDR3 protein is CASGTGAYEQYF. CDR3 DNA sequence: TGCGCCAGTGGGACAGGGGCCTACGAGCAGTACTTC. V usage is TRBV5-1 and J usage is TRBJ2-7, with TRBD1 identical over 10 bases. V shed 8 bases, J shed 2 bases, and the junction held 1 base outside the gene matches. Germline CDR1 and CDR2: SGHRS and YFSETQ. This CDR3 has 12 residues.

The CDR3 DNA is TGTGCCGCGGCCACCGGCTATGGCTACACCTTC. It is translated as CAAATGYGYTF. V is TRBV28 and J is TRBJ1-2, with D unclear. Between the trimmed V and J ends, which lost 11 bases and 4 bases, there was a span of 11 bases. The CDR3 runs 11 residues. CDR1 MDHEN and CDR2 SYDVKM come from the germline V gene.

The V and J genes are TRBV9 and TRBJ2-2; no reliable D call. Germline V CDR1 and CDR2: SGDLS, YYNGEE. CDR3 length: 15 residues. Trimming took 0 bases from V and 2 from J, leaving 8 bases between them. For the CDR3, the DNA is TGTGCCAGCAGCGTAGCAGTGGTTAACACCGGGGAGCTGTTTTTT. Amino acids: CASSVAVVNTGELFF.

The chain is built from TRBV28 and TRBJ2-7, with 12 bases fitting TRBD2. The CDR3 consists of 14 residues. Unmatched junction bases numbered 7, after V lost 6 bases and J lost 7 bases. Germline CDR1 MDHEN, CDR2 SYDVKM. CDR3 DNA: TGTGCCAGCAGGACTAGCGGGAGTTTAGGGGAGCAGTACTTC. It translates to CASRTSGSLGEQYF.

The chain combines TRBV5-1 with TRBJ2-5; D is unresolved. With 5 bases removed from V and 5 bases from J, the gap between germline ends came to 16 bases. The CDR3 is made up of 14 amino acids. Germline CDR1 is SGHRS and CDR2 is YFSETQ. In DNA form, the CDR3 reads TGCGCCAGCAGTAAGGCCGGCGGAGTTGAGACCCAGTACTTC. This encodes CASSKAGGVETQYF. The full variable domain, with the rest looked up from reference TRBV5-1 and TRBJ2-5, is KAGVTQTPRYLIKTRGQQVTLSCSPISGHRSVSWYQQTPGQGLQFLFEYFSETQRNKGNFPGRFSGRQFSNSRSEMNVSTLELGDSALYLCASSKAGGVETQYFGPGTRLLVL.

The chain couples TRBV6-5 to TRBJ1-4, with D unresolved. V lost 3 bases and J lost 3, with 14 bases in between. Germline-derived CDR1 and CDR2 are MNHEY and SVGAGI. CDR3 length equals 16 residues. CDR3 region: CASSYSGRSANEKLFF. CDR3 nucleotides: TGTGCCAGCAGTTATAGCGGCAGGTCTGCTAATGAAAAACTGTTTTTT.

The chain links TRBV5-1 to TRBJ2-5; D may be TRBD1 (6 bases). There are 15 residues in the CDR3. CDR1 and CDR2 from the germline V gene are SGHRS and YFSETQ. The V and J ends lost 0 bases and 7 bases respectively, with 16 bases between them. The CDR3 spells CASSLASTGIWTQYF. CDR3 DNA: TGCGCCAGCAGCTTGGCCTCCACAGGGATTTGGACCCAGTACTTC.

CDR3 nucleotides: TGCAGCGTTGGACTAGCGGGGGGAGGCGAGCAGTACTTC. It is translated as CSVGLAGGGEQYF. V gene TRBV29-1 combines with J gene TRBJ2-7; 13 nucleotides align to TRBD2. With V trimmed by 4 bases and J by 6 bases, 3 bases remained unmatched. Germline V lookup: CDR1 SQVTM, CDR2 ANQGSEA. This CDR3 region has 13 residues.

The rearrangement uses TRBV2 and TRBJ2-1; maybe TRBD1 (6 bases). The germline gives CDR1 SNHLY, CDR2 FYNNEI. Trimming left V 6 bases short and J 7 bases short, with 19 bases between. The CDR3 is 15 residues long. CDR3 region: CASRGRQAHENEQFF. DNA of the CDR3: TGTGCCAGCAGGGGCCGACAGGCCCACGAGAATGAGCAGTTCTTC.

The chain links TRBV28 to TRBJ2-7, with D perhaps TRBD1 (6 bases). Trimming pared 5 bases from V and 2 bases from J, leaving 13 bases between. Germline CDR1 and CDR2: MDHEN and SYDVKM. The CDR3 has 14 amino acids. CDR3 region: CASSPGQWTYEQYF. CDR3 bases: TGTGCCAGCAGTCCCGGACAGTGGACCTACGAGCAGTACTTC.